The clone carrying this T cell receptor (beta chain) was recorded once. The data are from a study of blood T cell repertoires in COVID-19. Study context: Material from acute and convalescent COVID-19 was sourced from the United States, Italy and Spain.

Profiling relied on immunoSEQ multiplex PCR, and the TCRdb table lists in-frame clones only, not all of them. The data contain about 140,000 clones, over 75% of them singletons. Germline loops: CDR1 MDHEN, CDR2 SYDVKM. The CDR3 contains 12 residues. Between the trimmed V and J ends, which lost 8 bases and 1 base, there was a span of 8 bases. This chain links TRBV28 with TRBJ1-1; D gene uncertain. The clonotype was recovered from a man between 60 and 75 years old with active or convalescent COVID-19. Sample: peripheral blood. The DNA of the CDR3 is TGTGCCAGCTCACCCGGGAACACTGAAGCTTTCTTT. Translation: CASSPGNTEAFF.